Shown below are 21 T cell receptor beta chains from a single sample sequenced in a study of shared T cell receptors in the human thymus. Generated by immunoSEQ multiplex PCR, the TCRdb table keeps only in-frame clones and is missing some. The table lists just under 550,000 clones, approximately 80% of them singletons. These data are also associated with another study on human thymus T cells.

Sequencing used thymocytes. The receptors were gathered from a boy in the first two years of life with a congenital heart defect.

The rearrangement joins TRBV5-1 to TRBJ2-1; D perhaps matches TRBD2 (5 bases). This CDR3 is built from 17 residues. In germline, CDR1 is SGHRS, CDR2 YFSETQ. V lost 0 bases to trimming and J lost 5 bases, with 18 bases between them. The CDR3 is CASSLDVEGSIHNEQFF. CDR3 DNA: TGCGCCAGCAGCTTGGATGTTGAGGGTTCTATCCACAATGAGCAGTTCTTC.

The gene calls are TRBV20-1 and TRBJ2-1; D perhaps matches TRBD2 (6 bases). The ends were cut back, 2 bases at V and 11 bases at J, with 10 bases in the middle. The germline V gene has CDR1 DFQATT and CDR2 SNEGSKA (reference sequence). The CDR3 contains 11 residues. The CDR3 DNA sequence: TGCAGTGCTAGACGGGACTTCAAGCAGTTCTTC. The encoded protein is CSARRDFKQFF.

The V call is TRBV4-1, the J call TRBJ2-3, with 10 bases fitting TRBD2. V dropped 0 bases and J dropped 3; count of bases not matched to a gene: 6. This CDR3 spans 17 amino acids. The germline CDR1 and CDR2 sequences are MGHRA and YSYEKL. The CDR3 DNA is TGCGCCAGCAGCCAAGAGGCTAGCGGGAGATGGACAGATACGCAGTATTTT. As protein: CASSQEASGRWTDTQYF.

The gene calls are TRBV30 and TRBJ1-5; 8 bases map to TRBD1. V lost 0 bases, J lost 4 bases, and 5 bases stayed unmatched. The germline gives CDR1 GTSNPN, CDR2 SVGIG (reference sequence). The CDR3 runs to 15 residues. The DNA of the CDR3 is TGTGCCTGGAGTGTACCCGGACAGGGAAATCAGCCCCAGCATTTT. Its translation: CAWSVPGQGNQPQHF. Complete variable domain (other parts from reference TRBV30 and TRBJ1-5): SQTIHQWPATLVQPVGSPLSLECTVEGTSNPNLYWYRQAAGRGLQLLFYSVGIGQISSEVPQNLSASRPQDRQFILSSKKLLLSDSGFYLCAWSVPGQGNQPQHFGDGTRLSIL.

The chain combines TRBV28 with TRBJ1-2, with D perhaps matching TRBD1 (6 bases). Per germline, CDR1 MDHEN and CDR2 SYDVKM. V was cut by 1 base and J by 3 bases, with 12 bases left in between. The CDR3 runs to 15 residues. Here the CDR3 reads CASSLYEGDDYGYTF. For the CDR3, the DNA is TGTGCCAGCAGTTTATATGAGGGGGATGACTATGGCTACACCTTC.

The J gene is TRBJ2-1, the V gene TRBV29-1; 8 nucleotides line up with TRBD1. This CDR3 is 13 amino acids long. Unmatched junction bases numbered 4, after V lost 7 bases and J lost 2 bases. CDR1 is SQVTM, CDR2 ANQGSEA, per germline. CDR3 residues: CSGQGPTYNEQFF. In nucleotides, the CDR3 is TGCAGCGGACAGGGGCCGACCTACAATGAGCAGTTCTTC.

V usage is TRBV7-3 and J usage is TRBJ2-1; a possible D gene is TRBD1 (7 bases). Germline assignment: CDR1 SGHTA and CDR2 FQGTGA. The V gene lost 5 bases and the J gene lost 7 bases, with 15 bases spanning the gap. There are 14 residues in the CDR3. The CDR3 DNA follows: TGTGCCAGCAGCGAACAGACAGGGAGGAATGAGCAGTTCTTC. This encodes CASSEQTGRNEQFF.

The rearrangement links TRBV5-1 to TRBJ2-2; 9 nucleotides agree with TRBD2. CDR1 and CDR2 from the germline V gene are SGHRS and YFSETQ. CDR3 length: 15 amino acids. With 6 bases clipped from V and 6 bases from J, the junction kept 9 bases outside the gene matches. In DNA, the CDR3 is TGCGCCAGCACTTACTATAGCGGGAGAGCCGGGGAGCTGTTTTTT. Its protein is CASTYYSGRAGELFF.

The rearrangement uses TRBV5-5 and TRBJ1-3; 8 bases match TRBD1. CDR1 SGHKS and CDR2 YYEKEE come from the germline V gene (reference sequence). The V segment lost 2 bases and the J segment 4 bases; nucleotides outside the gene matches: 5. This CDR3 contains 15 residues. CDR3 sequence (DNA): TGTGCCAGCAGCTTTGGACAGGGTTCAGGAAACACCATATATTTT. Amino acids: CASSFGQGSGNTIYF.

The gene calls are TRBV27 and TRBJ2-1; 13 bases fit TRBD2. The germline gives CDR1 MNHEY, CDR2 SMNVEV (reference sequence). Losses at the gene ends were 4 bases for V and 10 bases for J; bases not matched to a gene: 7. The CDR3 totals 15 residues. The CDR3, as DNA: TGTGCCAGCAGTTACGGACTAGCGGGAGCGGGGGAGCAGTTCTTC. This translates into CASSYGLAGAGEQFF.

As DNA, the CDR3 is TGCGCCAGCAGCCAGGAAGGGACAGGGGTATTCCACGAGCAGTACTTC. It specifies CASSQEGTGVFHEQYF. V and J are TRBV4-3 and TRBJ2-7, with 10 bases lining up with TRBD1. Trimming removed 3 bases from V and 5 bases from J; junction bases left unmatched: 10. CDR3 length: 16 residues. Germline CDR1 is LGHNA and CDR2 is YSLEER.

The rearrangement joins TRBV11-2 to TRBJ2-3; D possibly corresponds to TRBD2 (5 bases). Trimming removed 0 bases from V and 1 base from J, with 14 bases in between. The length of the CDR3 is 17 residues. Germline V gene sequence: CDR1 SGHAT, CDR2 FQNNGV. The CDR3 protein is CASSLDGRGAGTDTQYF. Written as DNA, the CDR3 is TGTGCCAGCAGCTTAGATGGACGAGGAGCGGGCACAGATACGCAGTATTTT.

This chain uses TRBV10-3 with TRBJ1-1; D uncertain. The CDR3 covers 14 residues. V gave up 3 bases and J gave up 6 bases, with 14 bases separating them. CDR1 is ENHRY and CDR2 is SYGVKD in the germline V gene. CDR3 region: CAISDPEAGAEAFF. The CDR3 bases are TGTGCCATCAGTGATCCGGAGGCGGGAGCTGAAGCTTTCTTT.

V usage is TRBV4-1 and J usage is TRBJ2-1, with 9 positions matching TRBD2. Germline CDR1 reads MGHRA; CDR2 reads YSYEKL. The V gene end was trimmed by 1 base and the J gene end by 7 bases; junction bases not matched to a gene: 5. The CDR3 is made up of 15 amino acids. CDR3: CASSQGLAGRNEQFF. The CDR3 DNA follows: TGCGCCAGCAGCCAAGGGCTAGCGGGAAGGAATGAGCAGTTCTTC.

V gene TRBV2 combines with J gene TRBJ2-5; 15 nucleotides line up with TRBD2. Germline V gene lookup returns CDR1 SNHLY and CDR2 FYNNEI. Trimming cost V 0 bases and J 5 bases; bases outside gene matches: 7. The CDR3 has 18 amino acids. CDR3 DNA: TGTGCCAGCAGTGAAGCGCGGACTAGCGGGAGGGCCTGGGAGACCCAGTACTTC. Protein sequence: CASSEARTSGRAWETQYF.

The chain has TRBV23-1 and TRBJ2-7, with 8 bases fitting TRBD1. TRBV23-1 is filed as an ORF, its function uncertain. This CDR3 has 16 amino acids. V lost 2 bases, J lost 1 base, and 7 bases stayed unmatched. This CDR3 reads CASSQPGQGCSYEQYF. Here the CDR3 DNA reads TGCGCCAGCAGTCAACCCGGACAGGGATGTTCCTACGAGCAGTACTTC.

This chain connects TRBV7-2 to TRBJ2-7, with TRBD2 matching over 12 bases. The length of the CDR3 is 15 residues. Trimming at V came to 5 bases and at J to 7 bases, leaving 9 bases not matched to a gene. The germline gives CDR1 SGHTA, CDR2 FQGNSA. The CDR3 loop is CASSHRLAGVGEQYF. CDR3 in DNA: TGTGCCAGCAGCCACCGACTAGCGGGAGTTGGGGAGCAGTACTTC.

This chain links TRBV28 with TRBJ2-1; TRBD2 aligns across 14 bases. V lost 6 bases and J lost 6; bases outside the gene matches: 4. The CDR3 loop spans 15 amino acids. From germline, CDR1 is MDHEN and CDR2 SYDVKM. DNA for the CDR3: TGTGCCAGCAGGTCCGGGACTAGCGGGGGCAATGAGCAGTTCTTC. Translating gives CASRSGTSGGNEQFF.

V gene TRBV6-5 combines with J gene TRBJ2-3, with a possible D match to TRBD1 (6 bases). The CDR3 extends over 13 amino acids. Germline CDR1 and CDR2: MNHEY and SVGAGI. V was pared by 8 bases and J by 0 bases, with 9 bases between. The CDR3 DNA follows: TGTGCCAGCGGTACAGGGAGCACAGATACGCAGTATTTT. It encodes CASGTGSTDTQYF.

This clone was picked up a small number of times. The V gene is TRBV2, the J gene TRBJ2-1; possible D gene TRBD1, 5 bases. CDR3 length: 13 amino acids. V was cut by 2 bases and J by 7 bases, with 9 bases left in between. Germline assignment: CDR1 SNHLY and CDR2 FYNNEI. In DNA form, the CDR3 reads TGTGCCAGCAGTGAACACGGACAAAATGAGCAGTTCTTC. Translated: CASSEHGQNEQFF.

The rearrangement joins TRBV15 to TRBJ1-2, with TRBD1 as a possible D gene (6 bases). Germline assignment: CDR1 LNHNV and CDR2 YYDKDF (reference sequence). This CDR3 has 16 residues. Trimming left V 0 bases short and J 7 bases short, with 18 bases between. The CDR3 bases are TGTGCCACCAGCAGAGACGGAGAGGCGGCGGGGGCTGGCTACACCTTC. Its protein product is CATSRDGEAAGAGYTF. Drawing the rest from reference TRBV15 and TRBJ1-2, the complete variable domain is DAMVIQNPRYQVTQFGKPVTLSCSQTLNHNVMYWYQQKSSQAPKLLFHYYDKDFNNEADTPDNFQSRRPNTSFCFLDIRSPGLGDTAMYLCATSRDGEAAGAGYTFGSGTRLTVV.